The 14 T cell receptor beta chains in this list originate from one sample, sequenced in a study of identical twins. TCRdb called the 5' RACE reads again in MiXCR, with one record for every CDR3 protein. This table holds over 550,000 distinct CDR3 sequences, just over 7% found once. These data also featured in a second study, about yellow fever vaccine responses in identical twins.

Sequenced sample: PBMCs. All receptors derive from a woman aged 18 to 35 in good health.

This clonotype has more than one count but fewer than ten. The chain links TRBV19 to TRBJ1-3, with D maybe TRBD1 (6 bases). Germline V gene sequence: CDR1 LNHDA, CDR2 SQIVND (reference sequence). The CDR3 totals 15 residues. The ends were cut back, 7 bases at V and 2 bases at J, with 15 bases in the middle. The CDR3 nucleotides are TGTGCCAGTACCCTAAGCAGGGGAACTGGAAACACCATATATTTT. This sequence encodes CASTLSRGTGNTIYF.

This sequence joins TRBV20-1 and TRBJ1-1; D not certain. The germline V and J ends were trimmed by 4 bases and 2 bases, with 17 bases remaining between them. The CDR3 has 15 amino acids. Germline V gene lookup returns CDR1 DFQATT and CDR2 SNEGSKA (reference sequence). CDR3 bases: TGCAGTGCTACCGTACGACGCGGGGTTAACACTGAAGCTTTCTTT. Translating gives CSATVRRGVNTEAFF.

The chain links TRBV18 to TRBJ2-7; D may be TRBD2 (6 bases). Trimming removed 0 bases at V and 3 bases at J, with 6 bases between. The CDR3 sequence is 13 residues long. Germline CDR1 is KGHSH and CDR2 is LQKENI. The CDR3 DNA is TGTGCCAGCTCACCACCGCGGGACTACGAGCAGTACTTC. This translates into CASSPPRDYEQYF.

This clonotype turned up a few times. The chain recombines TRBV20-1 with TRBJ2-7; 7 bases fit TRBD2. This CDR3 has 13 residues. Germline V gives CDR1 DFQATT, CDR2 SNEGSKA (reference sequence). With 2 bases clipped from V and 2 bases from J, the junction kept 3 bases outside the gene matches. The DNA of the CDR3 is TGCAGTGCTAGACTGGGGGGGGCCTACGAGCAGTACTTC. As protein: CSARLGGAYEQYF.

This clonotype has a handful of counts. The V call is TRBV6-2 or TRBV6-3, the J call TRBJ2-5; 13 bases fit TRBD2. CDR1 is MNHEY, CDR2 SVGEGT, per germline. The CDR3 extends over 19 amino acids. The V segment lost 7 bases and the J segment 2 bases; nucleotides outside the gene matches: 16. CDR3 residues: CASNPNPHGLAGVQETQYF. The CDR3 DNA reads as TGTGCCAGCAATCCTAACCCCCACGGACTAGCGGGAGTTCAAGAGACCCAGTACTTC.

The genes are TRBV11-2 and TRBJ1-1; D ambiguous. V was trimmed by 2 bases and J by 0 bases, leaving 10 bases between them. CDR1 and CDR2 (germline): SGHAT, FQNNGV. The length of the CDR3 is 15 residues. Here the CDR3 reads CASSLLDGLNTEAFF. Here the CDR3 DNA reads TGTGCCAGCAGCTTACTAGACGGATTGAACACTGAAGCTTTCTTT.

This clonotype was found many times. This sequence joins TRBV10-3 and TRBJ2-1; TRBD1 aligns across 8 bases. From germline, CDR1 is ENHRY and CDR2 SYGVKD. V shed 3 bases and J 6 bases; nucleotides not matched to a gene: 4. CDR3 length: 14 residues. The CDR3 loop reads CAISERGQGNEQFF. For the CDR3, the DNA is TGTGCCATCAGTGAACGAGGACAGGGCAATGAGCAGTTCTTC.

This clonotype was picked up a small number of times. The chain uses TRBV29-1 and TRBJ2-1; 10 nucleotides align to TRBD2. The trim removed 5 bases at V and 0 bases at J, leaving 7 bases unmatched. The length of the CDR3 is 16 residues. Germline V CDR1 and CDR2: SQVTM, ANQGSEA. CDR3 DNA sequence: TGCAGCGTTTCCACTAGCGGGGAGAGCTCCTACAATGAGCAGTTCTTC. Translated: CSVSTSGESSYNEQFF.

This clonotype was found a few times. CDR3 nucleotide sequence: TGTGCCACCAGCGAGAGGAGGGGACTGCGGACATACGAGCAGTACTTC. This codes for CATSERRGLRTYEQYF. The chain links TRBV15 to TRBJ2-7; maybe TRBD2 (6 bases). Germline V CDR1 and CDR2: LNHNV, YYDKDF (reference sequence). CDR3 length: 16 amino acids. The germline V and J ends were trimmed by 5 bases and 4 bases, with 21 bases remaining between them.

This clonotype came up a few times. The CDR3, as DNA: TGCGCCAGCAGCCAAGGAATCCCCGGGACAGAGGGACTAACGACAGATACGCAGTATTTT. This gives the protein CASSQGIPGTEGLTTDTQYF. The rearrangement joins TRBV4-1 to TRBJ2-3; D may match TRBD1 or TRBD2 (7 bases each). The CDR3 runs 20 residues. The germline gives CDR1 MGHRA, CDR2 YSYEKL. V was cut by 1 base and J by 3 bases, with 26 bases left in between.

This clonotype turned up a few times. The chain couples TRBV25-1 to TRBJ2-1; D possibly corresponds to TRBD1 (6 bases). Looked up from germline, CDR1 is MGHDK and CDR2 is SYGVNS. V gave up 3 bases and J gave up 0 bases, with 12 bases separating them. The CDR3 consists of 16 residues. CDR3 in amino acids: CASSETTGISYNEQFF. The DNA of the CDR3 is TGTGCCAGCAGTGAGACGACAGGAATCTCCTACAATGAGCAGTTCTTC. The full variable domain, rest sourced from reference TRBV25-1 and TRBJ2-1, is EADIYQTPRYLVIGTGKKITLECSQTMGHDKMYWYQQDPGMELHLIHYSYGVNSTEKGDLSSESTVSRIRTEHFPLTLESARPSHTSQYLCASSETTGISYNEQFFGPGTRLTVL.

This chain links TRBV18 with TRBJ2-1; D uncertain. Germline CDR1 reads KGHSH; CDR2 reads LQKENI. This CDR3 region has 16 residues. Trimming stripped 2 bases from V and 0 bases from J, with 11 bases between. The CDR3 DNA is TGTGCCAGCTCACCAGAAGAGGCCACCTCCTACAATGAGCAGTTCTTC. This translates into CASSPEEATSYNEQFF.

This CDR3 is CVQGLPFDNNEQFF. CDR3 in DNA: TGTGTCCAGGGGTTACCCTTCGATAACAATGAGCAGTTCTTC. V and J are TRBV5-3 and TRBJ2-1; tentatively, D is TRBD1 (6 bases). TRBV5-3 is reported as an ORF; its role is uncertain. This CDR3 is 14 amino acids long.

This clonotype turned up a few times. This chain's CDR3 is CSVDPVGRATYNEQFF. CDR3 nucleotides: TGCAGCGTTGATCCGGTGGGGCGGGCGACCTACAATGAGCAGTTCTTC. V is TRBV29-1 and J is TRBJ2-1, with D tentatively TRBD1 or TRBD2 (5 bases each). This CDR3 contains 16 residues. Germline V gene lookup returns CDR1 SQVTM and CDR2 ANQGSEA. The V and J ends lost 3 bases and 2 bases respectively, with 17 bases between them.